The rows below give T cell receptor beta chains drawn from one sample of a study of shared clonotypes between healthy human individuals. The protocol was immunoSEQ multiplex PCR, while the TCRdb copy is restricted to in-frame clones and leaves out a portion. The sample lists 650,000 to 700,000 clones; 90% were seen once. The sample taken for sequencing was memory CD8+ T cells from PBMCs. Source of these receptors: a man aged 18 to 29 in good health. Some clones in this sample may be carry-over from other donors' samples. Each CDR3 is given with its conserved first and last residue. Fields, in order: V gene, D gene, J gene, clone size, CDR3 protein, CDR3 DNA. D genes are given only for firm matches. Only part of the rows carry a size: once, few, many, or a class if the clone is expanded.

v_call: TRBV4-1; d_call: TRBD2; j_call: TRBJ2-7; clone_size: .; cdr3_aa: CASSQVTSGSLYEQYF; cdr3_nt: TGCGCCAGCAGCCAAGTCACTAGCGGGAGTTTGTACGAGCAGTACTTC
v_call: TRBV5-4; d_call: TRBD2; j_call: TRBJ2-7; clone_size: .; cdr3_aa: CASSLAPSGRYYEQYF; cdr3_nt: TGTGCCAGCAGCTTGGCCCCTAGCGGGAGGTATTACGAGCAGTACTTC
v_call: TRBV21-1; d_call: .; j_call: TRBJ2-7; clone_size: once; cdr3_aa: CASSTGTRSSYEQYF; cdr3_nt: TGTGCCAGCAGCACGGGGACAAGGAGCTCCTACGAGCAGTACTTC
v_call: TRBV10-3; d_call: TRBD1; j_call: TRBJ2-2; clone_size: .; cdr3_aa: CAIKRDRGLSTGELFF; cdr3_nt: TGTGCCATCAAAAGGGACAGGGGGCTTTCGACCGGGGAGCTGTTTTTT
v_call: TRBV30; d_call: .; j_call: TRBJ2-1; clone_size: .; cdr3_aa: CAWSDFVTMIWTGPGYNEQFF; cdr3_nt: TGTGCCTGGAGTGACTTCGTGACGATGATTTGGACGGGGCCGGGATACAATGAGCAGTTCTTC
v_call: TRBV27; d_call: .; j_call: TRBJ2-1; clone_size: .; cdr3_aa: CASSRIAYNEQFF; cdr3_nt: TGTGCCAGCAGCCGCATTGCCTACAATGAGCAGTTCTTC
v_call: TRBV19; d_call: TRBD2; j_call: TRBJ2-3; clone_size: .; cdr3_aa: CASSNRLAGVADTQYF; cdr3_nt: TGTGCCAGTAGTAACCGACTAGCGGGAGTGGCAGATACGCAGTATTTT
v_call: TRBV7-9; d_call: TRBD2; j_call: TRBJ2-1; clone_size: .; cdr3_aa: CASSPKWTSGDGSYNEQFF; cdr3_nt: TGTGCCAGCAGCCCAAAGTGGACTAGCGGGGACGGGTCCTACAATGAGCAGTTCTTC
v_call: TRBV7-2; d_call: TRBD2; j_call: TRBJ2-3; clone_size: once; cdr3_aa: CASASWTSGSSDTQYF; cdr3_nt: TGTGCCAGCGCCTCCTGGACTAGCGGGAGCTCCGATACGCAGTATTTT
v_call: TRBV28; d_call: .; j_call: TRBJ2-6; clone_size: once; cdr3_aa: CASGTGAGLAGANVLTF; cdr3_nt: TGTGCCAGCGGAACAGGGGCGGGGTTAGCTGGGGCCAACGTCCTGACTTTC
v_call: TRBV29-1; d_call: TRBD2; j_call: TRBJ2-1; clone_size: .; cdr3_aa: CSVEPTSVRYNEQFF; cdr3_nt: TGCAGCGTTGAACCCACTAGCGTTCGGTACAATGAGCAGTTCTTC
v_call: TRBV28; d_call: .; j_call: TRBJ1-1; clone_size: .; cdr3_aa: CASSGIPQGRTEAFF; cdr3_nt: TGTGCCAGCAGTGGGATTCCCCAAGGACGCACTGAAGCTTTCTTT
v_call: TRBV29-1; d_call: .; j_call: TRBJ2-1; clone_size: .; cdr3_aa: CSVRGGTVNEQFF; cdr3_nt: TGCAGCGTTCGGGGAGGTACTGTCAATGAGCAGTTCTTC
v_call: TRBV14; d_call: .; j_call: TRBJ2-1; clone_size: .; cdr3_aa: CASSQDEPTPYNEQFF; cdr3_nt: TGTGCCAGCAGCCAAGACGAACCGACCCCCTACAATGAGCAGTTCTTC
v_call: TRBV27; d_call: .; j_call: TRBJ1-5; clone_size: .; cdr3_aa: CASSLYPGLTQPQHF; cdr3_nt: TGTGCCAGCAGTTTATACCCCGGGCTAACCCAGCCCCAGCATTTT
v_call: TRBV10-1; d_call: .; j_call: TRBJ1-2; clone_size: once; cdr3_aa: CASSHAGPGTHWGYTF; cdr3_nt: TGCGCCAGCAGCCACGCGGGGCCAGGAACTCATTGGGGCTACACCTTC
v_call: TRBV7-9; d_call: .; j_call: TRBJ1-2; clone_size: .; cdr3_aa: CASSLANYGYTF; cdr3_nt: TGTGCCAGCAGCTTAGCTAACTATGGCTACACCTTC
v_call: TRBV7-2; d_call: .; j_call: TRBJ2-7; clone_size: once; cdr3_aa: CASSFGGSYEQYF; cdr3_nt: TGTGCCAGCAGCTTTGGGGGCTCCTACGAGCAGTACTTC
v_call: TRBV7-6; d_call: TRBD2; j_call: TRBJ2-1; clone_size: .; cdr3_aa: CASSLTSGPYNEQFF; cdr3_nt: TGTGCCAGCAGCTTAACTAGCGGGCCTTACAATGAGCAGTTCTTC
v_call: TRBV2; d_call: .; j_call: TRBJ2-5; clone_size: .; cdr3_aa: CASLREGKTQYF; cdr3_nt: TGTGCCAGTCTCAGGGAAGGAAAGACCCAGTACTTC
v_call: TRBV30; d_call: TRBD2; j_call: TRBJ2-1; clone_size: .; cdr3_aa: CAWKRTSGRAAYNEQFF; cdr3_nt: TGTGCCTGGAAGCGGACTAGCGGGAGGGCCGCCTACAATGAGCAGTTCTTC
v_call: TRBV10-3; d_call: .; j_call: TRBJ2-1; clone_size: .; cdr3_aa: CAISGGTVNEQFF; cdr3_nt: TGTGCCATTTCAGGCGGGACAGTCAATGAGCAGTTCTTC
v_call: TRBV7-9; d_call: .; j_call: TRBJ1-2; clone_size: .; cdr3_aa: CASSYPGHYGYTF; cdr3_nt: TGTGCCAGCAGCTACCCCGGCCACTATGGCTACACCTTC
v_call: TRBV9; d_call: .; j_call: TRBJ1-1; clone_size: .; cdr3_aa: CASSDGVNTEAFF; cdr3_nt: TGTGCCAGCAGCGACGGAGTGAACACTGAAGCTTTCTTT
v_call: TRBV7-8; d_call: .; j_call: TRBJ2-3; clone_size: once; cdr3_aa: CASSLGASWFTDTQYF; cdr3_nt: TGTGCCAGCAGCTTGGGGGCTAGCTGGTTCACAGATACGCAGTATTTT
v_call: TRBV2; d_call: TRBD2; j_call: TRBJ2-3; clone_size: once; cdr3_aa: CASIRQLGLAGRTSTDTQYF; cdr3_nt: TGTGCCAGCATCCGGCAGCTAGGACTAGCGGGCAGAACTAGCACAGATACGCAGTATTTT